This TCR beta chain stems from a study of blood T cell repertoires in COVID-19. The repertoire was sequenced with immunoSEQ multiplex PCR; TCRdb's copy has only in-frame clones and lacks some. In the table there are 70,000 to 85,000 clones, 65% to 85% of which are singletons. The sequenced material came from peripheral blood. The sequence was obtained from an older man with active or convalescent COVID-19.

The CDR3 is CATSDGGGTDTQYF. In DNA, the CDR3 is TGTGCCACCAGTGATGGCGGGGGCACAGATACGCAGTATTTT. V usage is TRBV24-1 and J usage is TRBJ2-3, with a tentative D call TRBD2 (6 bases). This CDR3 has 14 residues. CDR1 and CDR2 (germline): KGHDR, SFDVKD. Trimming cost V 3 bases and J 1 base, with 7 bases left between them.